Following are 18 T cell receptor beta chains from one sample sequenced in a study of PD-L1 blockade in urothelial cancer. TCRdb's copy holds only in-frame clones and misses some; the assay was immunoSEQ multiplex PCR. The repertoire holds approximately 79,000 clones, with about nine tenths as singletons. The specimen was PBMCs, collected around atezolizumab (anti-PD-L1) treatment. All receptors derive from a woman aged 70-85 years with urothelial cancer.

V gene TRBV7-9 combines with J gene TRBJ2-5; 11 bases agree with TRBD2. The junction had 7 bases not matched to a gene; V was cut back by 3 bases and J by 13 bases. The CDR3 length is 13 residues. Germline loops: CDR1 SEHNR, CDR2 FQNEAQ (reference sequence). DNA for the CDR3: TGTGCCAGCAGCTTGGGGACTAGCGGCCGGGGGTACTTC. Translated: CASSLGTSGRGYF.

The chain couples TRBV15 to TRBJ2-7; perhaps TRBD1 as D (5 bases). The germline gives CDR1 LNHNV, CDR2 YYDKDF (reference sequence). V lost 1 base to trimming and J lost 3 bases, with 7 bases between them. CDR3 length equals 13 residues. Here the CDR3 reads CATSRAGIYEQYF. DNA for the CDR3: TGTGCCACCAGCAGAGCAGGGATCTACGAGCAGTACTTC.

The V and J genes are TRBV25-1 and TRBJ1-1; 8 bases fit TRBD1. The J segment lost 3 bases and the V segment lost 3 bases, leaving 6 bases of the junction unmatched. The V gene's germline CDR1 is MGHDK and CDR2 SYGVNS. The CDR3 totals 15 residues. DNA for the CDR3: TGTGCCAGCAGTGACCCACAGGGGGGAGACACTGAAGCTTTCTTT. It encodes CASSDPQGGDTEAFF. The entire variable domain, with the rest obtained from reference TRBV25-1 and TRBJ1-1, is as follows: EADIYQTPRYLVIGTGKKITLECSQTMGHDKMYWYQQDPGMELHLIHYSYGVNSTEKGDLSSESTVSRIRTEHFPLTLESARPSHTSQYLCASSDPQGGDTEAFFGQGTRLTVV.

V usage is TRBV19 and J usage is TRBJ2-5; 7 bases align to TRBD1. CDR3 length equals 15 residues. Germline V gives CDR1 LNHDA, CDR2 SQIVND (reference sequence). The V gene end was trimmed by 5 bases and the J gene end by 7 bases; junction bases not matched to a gene: 13. CDR3 protein: CASSERTGRLGTQYF. The CDR3 DNA sequence: TGTGCCAGTAGTGAACGGACAGGCAGATTGGGGACCCAGTACTTC.

The rearrangement joins TRBV19 to TRBJ1-1; tentative D call: TRBD1 (6 bases). This CDR3 contains 14 residues. V gave up 6 bases and J gave up 5 bases, with 16 bases separating them. CDR1 is LNHDA, CDR2 SQIVND, per germline (reference sequence). DNA for the CDR3: TGTGCCAGTAGCACCCGAACAGGGCGTACTGAAGCTTTCTTT. It specifies CASSTRTGRTEAFF.

The chain carries TRBV5-6 and TRBJ1-2, with TRBD1 matching 7 bases. The ends lost 3 bases at V and 4 bases at J; junction bases unmatched: 3. CDR3 length: 13 amino acids. Germline V lookup: CDR1 SGHDT, CDR2 YYEEEE. The CDR3 sequence: CASSSGTVYGYTF. DNA for the CDR3: TGTGCCAGCAGCTCCGGGACAGTCTATGGCTACACCTTC.

The rearrangement links TRBV27 to TRBJ2-3, with 10 bases aligning to TRBD2. Per germline, CDR1 MNHEY and CDR2 SMNVEV (reference sequence). V shed 10 bases, J shed 4 bases, and the junction held 8 bases outside the gene matches. The CDR3 totals 14 residues. The CDR3 nucleotides read TGTGCCACCCTAAGCGGGGGGGGCCCAGATACGCAGTATTTT. It codes for CATLSGGGPDTQYF.

The rearrangement joins TRBV19 to TRBJ2-3, with 7 positions matching TRBD2. The V gene's germline CDR1 is LNHDA and CDR2 SQIVND (reference sequence). This CDR3 has 16 residues. The J segment lost 4 bases and the V segment lost 4 bases, leaving 11 bases of the junction unmatched. CDR3 in amino acids: CASSTTSFGGADTQYF. The CDR3 nucleotides are TGTGCCAGTAGTACGACTAGCTTCGGCGGCGCAGATACGCAGTATTTT.

The V gene is TRBV28, the J gene TRBJ1-3; 10 nucleotides match TRBD1. Germline CDR1 reads MDHEN; CDR2 reads SYDVKM. This CDR3 has 16 amino acids. V shed 6 bases and J 4 bases; nucleotides not matched to a gene: 9. This chain's CDR3 is CASREDRGSFGNTIYF. DNA of the CDR3: TGTGCCAGCAGGGAGGACAGGGGGAGCTTCGGAAACACCATATATTTT. Complete variable domain (other parts from reference TRBV28 and TRBJ1-3): DVKVTQSSRYLVKRTGEKVFLECVQDMDHENMFWYRQDPGLGLRLIYFSYDVKMKEKGDIPEGYSVSREKKERFSLILESASTNQTSMYLCASREDRGSFGNTIYFGEGSWLTVV.

This chain joins TRBV2 and TRBJ2-2; TRBD1 might be the D (5 bases). This CDR3 region has 14 residues. Looked up from germline, CDR1 is SNHLY and CDR2 is FYNNEI. V was cut by 6 bases and J by 2 bases, with 10 bases left in between. CDR3 loop: CASRVDSNTGELFF. CDR3 DNA sequence: TGTGCCAGCAGGGTTGACAGTAACACCGGGGAGCTGTTTTTT.

The chain employs TRBV7-9 and TRBJ1-2; 8 positions match TRBD1. The V segment lost 6 bases and the J segment 7 bases; nucleotides outside the gene matches: 16. Germline V gene data show CDR1 as SEHNR and CDR2 as FQNEAQ (reference sequence). This CDR3 is 16 amino acids long. CDR3 residues: CASSQPGQDLSGGYTF. CDR3 DNA sequence: TGTGCCAGCAGTCAGCCGGGACAGGATTTGTCTGGTGGCTACACCTTC.

This clone has a single count. This sequence joins TRBV19 and TRBJ1-5; maybe TRBD1 (5 bases). Trimming pared 5 bases from V and 7 bases from J, leaving 15 bases between. The CDR3 is 14 amino acids. Germline V lookup: CDR1 LNHDA, CDR2 SQIVND (reference sequence). The CDR3 DNA reads TGTGCCAGTAGTGGGAGTCGGGGGGGGCAGCCCCAGCATTTT. As protein: CASSGSRGGQPQHF.

The chain recombines TRBV2 with TRBJ2-5, with 8 bases lining up with TRBD2. J was trimmed by 5 bases and V by 9 bases; bases with no gene match: 8. CDR1 SNHLY and CDR2 FYNNEI come from the germline V gene. The length of the CDR3 is 13 residues. CDR3: CASPVPGGETQYF. DNA of the CDR3: TGTGCCAGTCCAGTTCCGGGGGGGGAGACCCAGTACTTC.

The chain carries TRBV5-6 and TRBJ2-2; TRBD2 aligns across 8 bases. The trim removed 3 bases at V and 7 bases at J, leaving 11 bases unmatched. Per germline, CDR1 SGHDT and CDR2 YYEEEE. This CDR3 spans 16 amino acids. The CDR3 region has the DNA TGTGCCAGCAGCTGGGGGTCAGCGGGAGCTAGCGGGGAGCTGTTTTTT. Translated: CASSWGSAGASGELFF.

The genes are TRBV7-9 and TRBJ2-1; 9 bases are shared with TRBD2. The germline V gene has CDR1 SEHNR and CDR2 FQNEAQ (reference sequence). V lost 1 base to trimming and J lost 8 bases; unmatched junction nucleotides: 6. The CDR3 totals 15 residues. The CDR3 DNA reads TGTGCCAGCAGCTTAGTCGGCGGGGGGGCCCATGAGCAGTTCTTC. Its translation is CASSLVGGGAHEQFF.

The V and J genes are TRBV7-9 and TRBJ1-4; TRBD1 matches at 9 bases. CDR3 length: 16 residues. Germline lookup yields CDR1 SEHNR and CDR2 FQNEAQ (reference sequence). J lost 4 bases, V lost 7 bases, and 10 bases had no gene match. This chain's CDR3 is CASKSTGGGLNEKLFF. The CDR3 region has the DNA TGTGCCAGCAAGTCGACAGGGGGAGGCCTTAATGAAAAACTGTTTTTT.

This clone occurred once. The chain couples TRBV2 to TRBJ2-7, with 7 nucleotides matching TRBD1. This CDR3 is 13 amino acids long. Germline V lookup: CDR1 SNHLY, CDR2 FYNNEI. Unmatched junction bases numbered 5, after V lost 0 bases and J lost 9 bases. CDR3 protein: CASSEALRDRQYF. As DNA, the CDR3 is TGTGCCAGCAGTGAAGCGCTTCGGGACAGGCAGTACTTC.

The rearrangement uses TRBV11-2 and TRBJ1-1; unclear D gene. This CDR3 has 14 residues. From germline, CDR1 is SGHAT and CDR2 FQNNGV. V was clipped by 1 base and J by 1 base, with 7 bases between them. The CDR3 nucleotides are TGTGCCAGCAGCTTAGTTGCGGGGAACACTGAAGCTTTCTTT. The encoded protein is CASSLVAGNTEAFF.